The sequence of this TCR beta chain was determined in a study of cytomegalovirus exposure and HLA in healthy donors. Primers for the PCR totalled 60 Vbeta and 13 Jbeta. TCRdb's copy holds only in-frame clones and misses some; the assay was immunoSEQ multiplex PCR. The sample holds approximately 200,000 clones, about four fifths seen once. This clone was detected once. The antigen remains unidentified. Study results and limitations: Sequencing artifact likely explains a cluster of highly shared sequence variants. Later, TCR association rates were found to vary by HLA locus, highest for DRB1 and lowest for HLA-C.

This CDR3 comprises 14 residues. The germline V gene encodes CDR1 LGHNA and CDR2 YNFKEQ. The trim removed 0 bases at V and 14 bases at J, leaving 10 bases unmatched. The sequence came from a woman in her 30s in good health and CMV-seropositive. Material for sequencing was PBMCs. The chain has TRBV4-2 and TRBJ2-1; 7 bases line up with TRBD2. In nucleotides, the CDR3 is TGTGCCAGCAGCCAAGATCGAGGCCAGGGAGGGGAGTTCTTC. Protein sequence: CASSQDRGQGGEFF.